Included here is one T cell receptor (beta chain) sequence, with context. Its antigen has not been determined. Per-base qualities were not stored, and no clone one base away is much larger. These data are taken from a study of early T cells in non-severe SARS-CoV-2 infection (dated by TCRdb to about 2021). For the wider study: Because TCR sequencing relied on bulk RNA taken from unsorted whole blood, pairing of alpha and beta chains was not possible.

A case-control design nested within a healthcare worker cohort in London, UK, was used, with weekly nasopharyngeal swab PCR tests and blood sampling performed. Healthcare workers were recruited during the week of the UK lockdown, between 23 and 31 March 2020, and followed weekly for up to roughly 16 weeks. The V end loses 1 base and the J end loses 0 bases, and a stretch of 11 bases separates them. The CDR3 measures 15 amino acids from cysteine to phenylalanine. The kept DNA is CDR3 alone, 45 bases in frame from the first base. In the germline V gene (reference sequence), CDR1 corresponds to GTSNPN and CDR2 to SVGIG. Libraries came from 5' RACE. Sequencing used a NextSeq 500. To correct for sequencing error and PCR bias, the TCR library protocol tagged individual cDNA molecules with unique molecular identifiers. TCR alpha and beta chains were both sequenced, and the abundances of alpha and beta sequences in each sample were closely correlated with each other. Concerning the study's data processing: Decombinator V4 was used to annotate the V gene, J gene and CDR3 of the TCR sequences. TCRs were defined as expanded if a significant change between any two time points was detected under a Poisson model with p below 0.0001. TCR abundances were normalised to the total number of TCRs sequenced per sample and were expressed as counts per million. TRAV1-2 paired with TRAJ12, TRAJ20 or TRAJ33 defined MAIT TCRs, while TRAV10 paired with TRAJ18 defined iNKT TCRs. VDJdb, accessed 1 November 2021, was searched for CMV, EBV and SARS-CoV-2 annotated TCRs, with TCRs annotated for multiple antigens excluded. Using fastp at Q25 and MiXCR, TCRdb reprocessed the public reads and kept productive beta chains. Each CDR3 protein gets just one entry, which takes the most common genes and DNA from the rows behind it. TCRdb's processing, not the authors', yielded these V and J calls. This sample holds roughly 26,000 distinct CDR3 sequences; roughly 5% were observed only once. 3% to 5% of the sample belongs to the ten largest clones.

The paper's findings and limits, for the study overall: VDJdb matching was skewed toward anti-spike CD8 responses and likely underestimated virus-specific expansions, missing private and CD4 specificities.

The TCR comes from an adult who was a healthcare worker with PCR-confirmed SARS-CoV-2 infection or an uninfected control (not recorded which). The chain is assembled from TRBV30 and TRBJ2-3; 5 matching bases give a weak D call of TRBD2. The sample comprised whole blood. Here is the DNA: TGTGCCTGGAGTGATCAGACGGGAAGCACAGATACGCAGTATTTT. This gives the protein CAWSDQTGSTDTQYF.